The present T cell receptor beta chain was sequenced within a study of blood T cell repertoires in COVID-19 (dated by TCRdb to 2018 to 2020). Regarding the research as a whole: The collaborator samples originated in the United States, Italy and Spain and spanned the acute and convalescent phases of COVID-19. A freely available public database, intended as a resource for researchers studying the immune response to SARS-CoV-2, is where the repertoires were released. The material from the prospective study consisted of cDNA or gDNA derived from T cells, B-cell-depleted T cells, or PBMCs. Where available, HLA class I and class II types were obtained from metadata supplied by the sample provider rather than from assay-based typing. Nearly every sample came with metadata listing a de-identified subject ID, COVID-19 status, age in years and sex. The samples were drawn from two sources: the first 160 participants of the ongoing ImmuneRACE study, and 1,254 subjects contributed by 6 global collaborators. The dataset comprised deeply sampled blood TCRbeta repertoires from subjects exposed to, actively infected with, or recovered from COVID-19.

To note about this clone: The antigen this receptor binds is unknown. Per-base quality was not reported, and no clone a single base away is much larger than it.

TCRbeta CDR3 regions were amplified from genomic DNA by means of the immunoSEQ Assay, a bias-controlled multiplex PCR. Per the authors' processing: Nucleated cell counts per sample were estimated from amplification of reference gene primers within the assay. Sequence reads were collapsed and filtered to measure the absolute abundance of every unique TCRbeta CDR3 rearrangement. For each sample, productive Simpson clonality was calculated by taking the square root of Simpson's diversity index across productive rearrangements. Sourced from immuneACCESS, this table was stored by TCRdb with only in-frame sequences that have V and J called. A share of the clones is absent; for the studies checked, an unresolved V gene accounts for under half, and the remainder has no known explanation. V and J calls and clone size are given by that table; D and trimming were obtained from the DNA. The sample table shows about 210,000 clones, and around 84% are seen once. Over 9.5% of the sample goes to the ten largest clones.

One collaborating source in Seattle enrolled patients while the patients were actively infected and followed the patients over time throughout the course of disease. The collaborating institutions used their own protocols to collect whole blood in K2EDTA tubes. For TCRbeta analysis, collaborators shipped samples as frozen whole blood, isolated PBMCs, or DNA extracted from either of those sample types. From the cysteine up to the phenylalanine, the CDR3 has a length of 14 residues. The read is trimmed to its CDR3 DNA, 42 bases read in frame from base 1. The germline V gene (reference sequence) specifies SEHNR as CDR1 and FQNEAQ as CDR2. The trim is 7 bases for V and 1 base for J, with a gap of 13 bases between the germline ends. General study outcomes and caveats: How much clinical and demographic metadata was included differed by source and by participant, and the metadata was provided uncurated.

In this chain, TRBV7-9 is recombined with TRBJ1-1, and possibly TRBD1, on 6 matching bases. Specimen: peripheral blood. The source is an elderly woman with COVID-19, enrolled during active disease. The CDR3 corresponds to CASIPGQQNTEAFF. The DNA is TGTGCCAGCATCCCGGGACAACAGAACACTGAAGCTTTCTTT.